This entry is about one TCR beta chain. This clonotype came up a few times. The specificity of this receptor is unknown. At one end, the junction sequence differs from germline, possibly due to a read error. Sequenced using an Illumina HiSeq 2500. TCR beta libraries were prepared by quantitative 5'-RACE with molecular barcodes. In the authors' own workflow: A new computational method based on a probabilistic model of VDJ rearrangement was used to identify disease-linked TCR variants. TCRdb redid the processing of the public reads, applying fastp at Q25 and MiXCR, and retained in-frame beta chains. One record per CDR3 amino acid sequence lists the most common genes and DNA. The V and J calls were not made by the authors but by TCRdb's processing. The sample records 650,000 to 800,000 distinct CDR3 sequences, over 15% of which are singletons. The top ten hold over 15% of the sample. The CDR3 holds 14 amino acids from the cysteine to the phenylalanine. Left in the record is the CDR3 DNA by itself, 42 bases read in frame from the first base. Taken from the germline V gene, the CDR1 and CDR2 loops are MDHEN and SYDVKM.

The data derive from a study of CD8 T cells in ankylosing spondylitis (TCRdb year 2017). As for the study more broadly: T cell receptor beta repertoires were profiled in healthy donors and ankylosing spondylitis patients so that disease-linked TCR variants could be found. Peripheral blood samples were taken, and synovial fluid was additionally collected from ankylosing spondylitis patients. In total, the full study cohort was made up of some 110 healthy donors and 20 to 25 ankylosing spondylitis patients.

The investigation overall reported the following: Significant enrichment of the disease-linked clones was reported in matched synovial fluid samples from ankylosing spondylitis patients. Blood from ankylosing spondylitis patients appeared to be characterized by a TCR beta motif composed of several highly homologous amino acid variants. The disease-linked clones showed a CD8+ phenotype and occurred at relatively low frequencies in peripheral blood. Some of the motif variants had been reported before in the synovial fluid and blood of reactive arthritis patients, a finding that suggests common disease-initiation mechanisms.

The chain is assembled from TRBV28 and TRBJ2-1; 9 of the junction bases match TRBD1. The sample taken for sequencing was blood, either unsorted or a sorted T cell fraction (not recorded which). The sequence derives from a male donor with ankylosing spondylitis. The CDR3 region: CASSPRTGVNEQLF. The nucleotides are TGTGCCAGCAGTCCTCGGACAGGGGTTAATGAGCAGCTCTTC.